This passage covers 16 T cell receptor beta chains from one sample sequenced in a study of T cells in Graves' hyperthyroidism and ophthalmopathy. Researchers took RNA transcripts and amplified the TCR beta CDR3 regions from them. The TCR CDR3 was amplified in a first-round RT-PCR using the HTBI primer set. TCRdb reanalysed the multiplex PCR reads using MiXCR and keeps one entry per CDR3 protein. The sample records 340,000 or so distinct CDR3 sequences, 21% being singletons. Sequenced: blood. The origin of the receptors is a woman between 45 and 65 years old with Graves' hyperthyroidism.

This clonotype showed up many times. CDR3 DNA: TGTGCCAGCAGAACAGGGTTGCCCGGGGAGCTGTTTTTT. Protein: CASRTGLPGELFF. The genes are TRBV28 and TRBJ2-2; D possibly corresponds to TRBD1 (6 bases). Germline CDR1 is MDHEN and CDR2 is SYDVKM. The CDR3 has 13 residues. Trimming pared 6 bases from V and 6 bases from J, leaving 11 bases between.

The chain recombines TRBV24-1 with TRBJ2-5, with 14 bases aligning to TRBD2. Per the germline V gene, CDR1 is KGHDR and CDR2 is SFDVKD. The V segment lost 5 bases and the J segment 5 bases; nucleotides outside the gene matches: 12. This CDR3 region has 18 residues. Written as DNA, the CDR3 is TGTGCCACCAGTGCTAGGACTAGCGGGAGGCCAGGGGCCGAGACCCAGTACTTC. Protein product: CATSARTSGRPGAETQYF.

This clonotype was counted many times. The J gene is TRBJ2-1, the V gene TRBV7-9, with 12 nucleotides matching TRBD2. From germline, CDR1 is SEHNR and CDR2 FQNEAQ (reference sequence). J lost 3 bases, V lost 0 bases, and 3 bases had no gene match. The CDR3 length is 17 residues. CDR3 DNA sequence: TGTGCCAGCAGCTTAGCCCTAGCGGGAGGGAGCTACAATGAGCAGTTCTTC. It translates to CASSLALAGGSYNEQFF.

V usage is TRBV30 and J usage is TRBJ1-4; no reliable D call. Per the germline V gene, CDR1 is GTSNPN and CDR2 is SVGIG (reference sequence). CDR3 length: 13 residues. The germline V and J ends were trimmed by 3 bases and 11 bases, with 16 bases remaining between them. The CDR3 sequence is CAWRDPGLYKLFF. The CDR3 bases are TGTGCCTGGAGGGACCCCGGACTTTACAAACTGTTTTTT.

With regard to this clonotype: Compared with germline, one end of the junction differs, possibly owing to a read error. The chain carries TRBV6-1 and TRBJ2-2; 14 nucleotides match TRBD2. The germline CDR1 and CDR2 sequences are MNHNS and SASEGT. The CDR3 is 16 residues long. CDR3 residues: CASSRTSGGNTGGLFF. The DNA for the CDR3 is TGTGCCAGCAGTAGGACTAGCGGGGGGAACACCGGGGGGCTGTTTTTT.

This clonotype occurred many times. The chain recombines TRBV20-1 with TRBJ2-3, with D perhaps TRBD2 (5 bases). Germline assignment: CDR1 DFQATT and CDR2 SNEGSKA (reference sequence). The V end lost 0 bases, the J end lost 0 bases, and 10 bases lay between the germline ends. The CDR3 extends over 15 amino acids. The CDR3 here is CSARDNKRSTDTQYF. The DNA of the CDR3 is TGCAGTGCTAGAGATAATAAGCGGAGCACAGATACGCAGTATTTT.

This clonotype was seen at least ten times. This sequence joins TRBV6-2 or TRBV6-3 and TRBJ1-1; no reliable D call. The V gene's germline CDR1 is MNHEY and CDR2 SVGEGT. The V end was cut by 0 bases, the J end by 0 bases, with 8 bases between. This CDR3 has 15 residues. CDR3 in amino acids: CASSYSRLMNTEAFF. For the CDR3, the DNA is TGTGCCAGCAGTTACTCCCGACTTATGAACACTGAAGCTTTCTTT.

The sample holds a few counts of this clonotype. The chain is built from TRBV4-2 and TRBJ2-1, with TRBD2 matching 10 bases. Germline CDR1 is LGHNA and CDR2 is YNFKEQ. This CDR3 is built from 15 residues. J lost 6 bases, V lost 1 base, and 3 bases had no gene match. The CDR3 sequence is CASSQGSGGANEQFF. The CDR3 nucleotides read TGTGCCAGCAGCCAAGGGAGCGGGGGGGCCAATGAGCAGTTCTTC.

This clonotype was seen a few times. This chain links TRBV10-3 with TRBJ2-3, with 9 bases that match TRBD2. Germline CDR1 ENHRY, CDR2 SYGVKD. The CDR3 runs to 16 residues. V shed 7 bases, J shed 0 bases, and the junction held 8 bases outside the gene matches. The CDR3 reads CAINLTSGGSTDTQYF. The CDR3 DNA sequence: TGTGCCATCAACTTGACTAGCGGAGGAAGCACAGATACGCAGTATTTT.

Worth noting for this clonotype: A read error is possible here, since a much larger clone lies one base away. The V call is TRBV6-2 or TRBV6-3, the J call TRBJ1-1, with D possibly matching TRBD1 (6 bases). Germline CDR1 and CDR2: MNHEY and SVGEGT. This CDR3 has 15 residues. The chain's CDR3 is CAGSPTGTLNTEAFF. The DNA of the CDR3 is TGTGCCGGCAGCCCCACAGGGACGCTGAACACTGAAGCTTTCTTT.

This chain joins TRBV15 and TRBJ2-2; no clear D. This CDR3 comprises 14 residues. V gave up 5 bases and J gave up 5 bases, with 12 bases separating them. Per germline, CDR1 LNHNV and CDR2 YYDKDF (reference sequence). CDR3 sequence (DNA): TGTGCCACCAGCGGTTGGGGTGGGACCGGGGAGCTGTTTTTT. Encoded protein: CATSGWGGTGELFF.

This clonotype was counted at least ten times. V usage is TRBV29-1 and J usage is TRBJ2-3, with TRBD1 matching 8 bases. This CDR3 contains 14 residues. The germline gives CDR1 SQVTM, CDR2 ANQGSEA. Trimming removed 8 bases from V and 3 bases from J; junction bases left unmatched: 10. The CDR3 region has the DNA TGCAGCCACCGGACTGACAGGGGAACAGATACGCAGTATTTT. Translation: CSHRTDRGTDTQYF.

The J gene is TRBJ1-1, the V gene TRBV11-2, with D perhaps matching TRBD1 (5 bases). CDR1 SGHAT and CDR2 FQNNGV come from the germline V gene. The V end was cut by 0 bases, the J end by 11 bases, with 19 bases between. The CDR3 is made up of 15 amino acids. This chain's CDR3 is CASSLEPGTASGAFF. CDR3 in DNA: TGTGCCAGCAGCTTAGAACCGGGGACCGCCTCGGGCGCTTTCTTT.

At least ten counts were recorded for this clonotype. The rearrangement uses TRBV11-2 and TRBJ2-3; 9 nucleotides agree with TRBD1. The germline gives CDR1 SGHAT, CDR2 FQNNGV. CDR3 length: 14 residues. J lost 6 bases, V lost 5 bases, and 6 bases had no gene match. CDR3 region: CASSPGQGKDTQYF. The CDR3 bases are TGTGCCAGCAGCCCCGGACAGGGGAAGGATACGCAGTATTTT. The full variable domain, rest sourced from reference TRBV11-2 and TRBJ2-3, is EAGVAQSPRYKIIEKRQSVAFWCNPISGHATLYWYQQILGQGPKLLIQFQNNGVVDDSQLPKDRFSAERLKGVDSTLKIQPAKLEDSAVYLCASSPGQGKDTQYFGPGTRLTVL.

This clonotype was counted ten times or more. The genes are TRBV7-2 and TRBJ2-7; no clear D. The V end lost 1 base, the J end lost 7 bases, and 11 bases lay between the germline ends. The CDR3 totals 13 residues. CDR1 and CDR2 from the germline V gene are SGHTA and FQGNSA. The CDR3 sequence is CASSLGATSEQYF. CDR3 coding DNA: TGTGCCAGCAGCTTAGGGGCGACCTCGGAGCAGTACTTC.

At least ten counts were recorded for this clonotype. The chain has TRBV27 and TRBJ2-1; 9 bases fit TRBD2. The CDR3 is 16 residues long. Trimming took 1 base from V and 8 from J; bases not matched to a gene: 9. Germline CDR1 MNHEY, CDR2 SMNVEV (reference sequence). CDR3 DNA sequence: TGTGCCAGCAGTTTATTCAGTAGCGGGAGTATGGATGAGCAGTTCTTC. Its protein product is CASSLFSSGSMDEQFF.